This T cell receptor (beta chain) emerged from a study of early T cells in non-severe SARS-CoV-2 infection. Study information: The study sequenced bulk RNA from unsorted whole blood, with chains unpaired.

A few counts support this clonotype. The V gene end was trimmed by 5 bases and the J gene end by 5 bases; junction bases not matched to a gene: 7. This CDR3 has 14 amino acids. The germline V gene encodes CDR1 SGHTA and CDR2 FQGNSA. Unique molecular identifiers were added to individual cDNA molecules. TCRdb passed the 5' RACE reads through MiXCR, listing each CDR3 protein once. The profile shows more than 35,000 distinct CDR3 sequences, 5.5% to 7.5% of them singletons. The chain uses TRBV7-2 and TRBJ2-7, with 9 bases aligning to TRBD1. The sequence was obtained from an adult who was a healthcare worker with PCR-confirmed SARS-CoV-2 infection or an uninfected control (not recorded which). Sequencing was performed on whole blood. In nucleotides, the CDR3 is TGTGCCAGCAGCCAGGGACAGGGTTTGCACGAGCAGTACTTC. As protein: CASSQGQGLHEQYF.